These 13 T cell receptor beta chains were sequenced from one sample in a study of blood T cell repertoires in COVID-19. Libraries were prepared by immunoSEQ multiplex PCR; TCRdb keeps only in-frame clonotypes and omits some of them. Seen here are some 100,000 clones, roughly 80% observed once, and the top ten hold 25%. The sample comprised peripheral blood. These receptor sequences come from an elderly man with active or convalescent COVID-19.

This clone was seen at least ten times. The chain is built from TRBV20-1 and TRBJ1-2; no clear D gene. V shed 5 bases and J shed 6 bases, with 10 bases lying between them. The CDR3 runs 11 residues. Germline V gene data show CDR1 as DFQATT and CDR2 as SNEGSKA (reference sequence). CDR3 coding DNA: TGCAGTGCTGGGAGACGCGATGGCTACACCTTC. Residues: CSAGRRDGYTF.

V is TRBV25-1 and J is TRBJ1-6, with a weak D call TRBD1 (5 bases). Germline values: CDR1 MGHDK, CDR2 SYGVNS. The ends were cut back, 1 base at V and 4 bases at J, with 11 bases in the middle. CDR3 length: 16 amino acids. In DNA form, the CDR3 reads TGTGCCAGCAGTGAATTCGGGGGTTTTTATAATTCACCCCTCCACTTT. Translating it yields CASSEFGGFYNSPLHF.

The J gene is TRBJ2-4, the V gene TRBV18; TRBD1 aligns across 8 bases. V shed 0 bases and J 9 bases; nucleotides not matched to a gene: 1. In germline, CDR1 is KGHSH, CDR2 LQKENI. The CDR3 spans 13 residues. The CDR3 nucleotides read TGTGCCAGCTCACCACCACAGGGGGGCATTCAGTACTTC. Translated: CASSPPQGGIQYF. Using reference TRBV18 and TRBJ2-4 for the parts outside the CDR3, the full variable domain is NAGVMQNPRHLVRRRGQEARLRCSPMKGHSHVYWYRQLPEEGLKFMVYLQKENIIDESGMPKERFSAEFPKEGPSILRIQQVVRGDSAAYFCASSPPQGGIQYFGAGTRLSVL.

V gene TRBV3-1 (or the pseudogene TRBV3-2) combines with J gene TRBJ2-3; 15 bases map to TRBD2. The germline V gene encodes CDR1 LGHDT and CDR2 YNNKEL (reference sequence). J lost 2 bases, V lost 4 bases, and 4 bases had no gene match. The CDR3 spans 17 residues. CDR3 DNA: TGTGCCAGCAGCCTCGGACTAGCGGGGGGGATCACAGATACGCAGTATTTT. As protein: CASSLGLAGGITDTQYF.

V is TRBV9 and J is TRBJ2-3, with TRBD2 matching over 10 bases. The V and J ends lost 0 bases and 5 bases, in that order; junction bases with no gene match: 9. Germline loops: CDR1 SGDLS, CDR2 YYNGEE. CDR3 size: 17 residues. The DNA for the CDR3 is TGTGCCAGCAGCGTAGATCCCAGCGGGGGGGCGGTAGATACGCAGTATTTT. This codes for CASSVDPSGGAVDTQYF.

This rearrangement joins TRBV12-3 or TRBV12-4 to TRBJ1-2; D remains ambiguous. The CDR3 has 12 amino acids. The V gene lost 3 bases and the J gene lost 4 bases, with 6 bases spanning the gap. CDR3 bases: TGTGCCAGCAGTTTTACTCTCTATGGCTACACCTTC. This gives the protein CASSFTLYGYTF.

This chain links TRBV7-9 with TRBJ2-3; no clear D. CDR1 and CDR2 (germline): SEHNR, FQNEAQ (reference sequence). Trimming removed 2 bases from V and 2 bases from J, with 8 bases in between. This CDR3 region has 14 residues. CDR3 nucleotide sequence: TGTGCCAGCAGCTTATCTCACTCCACAGATACGCAGTATTTT. Translated: CASSLSHSTDTQYF.

The chain carries TRBV5-1 and TRBJ2-2, with 12 bases aligning to TRBD2. From germline, CDR1 is SGHRS and CDR2 YFSETQ. The CDR3 runs to 15 residues. V lost 4 bases, J lost 5 bases, and 3 bases stayed unmatched. CDR3 in amino acids: CASSAGTSGTGELFF. Written as DNA, the CDR3 is TGCGCCAGCAGCGCCGGGACTAGCGGGACCGGGGAGCTGTTTTTT.

This rearrangement joins TRBV5-1 to TRBJ2-7, with 9 bases aligning to TRBD2. The CDR3 contains 16 residues. J gave up 2 bases and V 1 base, and 7 bases lay outside the gene matches. The germline V gene has CDR1 SGHRS and CDR2 YFSETQ. The CDR3 bases are TGCGCCAGCAGCTTGTTCCCTAGCGGGGACACCTACGAGCAGTACTTC. It encodes CASSLFPSGDTYEQYF.

The chain links TRBV10-3 to TRBJ2-5; 7 bases line up with TRBD1. The J segment lost 1 base and the V segment lost 10 bases, leaving 12 bases of the junction unmatched. Germline lookup yields CDR1 ENHRY and CDR2 SYGVKD. The CDR3 length is 15 residues. CDR3 sequence: CATPHLTGFQETQYF. Here the CDR3 DNA reads TGTGCCACCCCGCACCTGACAGGGTTCCAAGAGACCCAGTACTTC.

CDR3 protein: CASSIPTGGDPDTQYF. Here the CDR3 DNA reads TGTGCCAGCAGCATTCCGACAGGGGGCGACCCAGATACGCAGTATTTT. The rearrangement joins TRBV5-4 to TRBJ2-3; 10 bases match TRBD1. In germline, CDR1 is SGHNT, CDR2 YYREEE (reference sequence). This CDR3 has 16 amino acids. After removal of 4 bases from V and 4 bases from J, the junction contained 9 bases not matched to a gene.

This chain's CDR3 is CASSQWVKPGETQYF. The CDR3 DNA reads TGTGCCAGTAGCCAGTGGGTAAAGCCGGGAGAGACCCAGTACTTC. This chain connects TRBV19 to TRBJ2-5, with D unclear. V lost 6 bases to trimming and J lost 4 bases, with 18 bases between them. The CDR3 is 15 amino acids. The germline gives CDR1 LNHDA, CDR2 SQIVND (reference sequence).

In its sample, this clone was seen a few times. The rearrangement uses TRBV7-9 and TRBJ1-4, with 7 bases fitting TRBD1. V shed 5 bases and J 6 bases; nucleotides not matched to a gene: 9. The CDR3 is 15 amino acids. Germline assignment: CDR1 SEHNR and CDR2 FQNEAQ (reference sequence). The chain's CDR3 is CASSQPGTVDEKLFF. CDR3 sequence (DNA): TGTGCCAGCAGCCAGCCCGGGACAGTAGATGAAAAACTGTTTTTT.